This record concerns one TCR beta chain sequence. No antigen is known for it. The method was immunoSEQ multiplex PCR; TCRdb's version includes in-frame clones alone and lacks a portion of them. The table lists 110,000 to 150,000 clones, roughly nine tenths of them singletons, with under 4.5% in the top ten. The data stem from a study of T cell responses to AZD1222 COVID-19 vaccine. CDR1 is KGHDR, CDR2 SFDVKD, per germline. The CDR3 loop spans 13 amino acids. The V end was cut by 5 bases, the J end by 4 bases, with 9 bases between. Study findings and constraints: Among vaccine-associated CD4 TCRs, coverage spanned spike, with dominance at 160-218 and 743-854.

The TCR originated in an adult in good health. Sample: peripheral blood, taken on day 0 of AZD1222 vaccination. J is TRBJ2-3 and V is TRBV24-1, with D perhaps TRBD1 (5 bases). In nucleotides, the CDR3 is TGTGCCACCAGTGCAGGGTACCCAGATACGCAGTATTTT. Encoded protein: CATSAGYPDTQYF.